Presented here are 30 T cell receptor beta chains from one specimen sequenced in a study of molecular identifiers for immune sequencing clone quantification. Each CDR3 protein is one row after TCRdb ran MiXCR on the PCR reads. Here the sample spans about 300,000 distinct CDR3 sequences, around 21% being singletons. The source material was naive CD8+ T cells from blood, with Jurkat cell RNA spiked in. Stated subset: FACS-sorted CD8+CD4-CCR7+CD45RA+ naive T cells. Receptor source: a human donor in good health. Some libraries in this study had Jurkat cell RNA spiked in.

The V call is TRBV4-2, the J call TRBJ2-7; D possibly uses TRBD1 or TRBD2 (5 bases each). This CDR3 is built from 14 residues. From germline, CDR1 is LGHNA and CDR2 YNFKEQ. V dropped 4 bases and J dropped 2 bases, with 12 bases sitting between them. The CDR3 loop is CASSRRTGPYEQYF. The CDR3 DNA follows: TGTGCCAGCAGCCGCCGGACGGGACCCTACGAGCAGTACTTC.

The chain carries TRBV20-1 and TRBJ2-2; 7 bases align to TRBD1. The junction had 6 bases not matched to a gene; V was cut back by 2 bases and J by 3 bases. The length of the CDR3 is 15 residues. Germline V gene data show CDR1 as DFQATT and CDR2 as SNEGSKA (reference sequence). The CDR3 protein is CSARLGTVYTGELFF. The CDR3 bases are TGCAGTGCTAGACTAGGGACAGTTTACACCGGGGAGCTGTTTTTT.

This clonotype was recorded many times. The rearrangement uses TRBV24-1 and TRBJ2-7; 8 positions match TRBD2. Germline trimming cut 10 bases from V and 0 bases from J; bases unmatched to any gene: 13. Germline CDR1 and CDR2: KGHDR and SFDVKD. The CDR3 length is 16 residues. Written as DNA, the CDR3 is TGTGCCACTGGACTGACGGGGGGGGATAGCTCCTACGAGCAGTACTTC. This codes for CATGLTGGDSSYEQYF.

This clonotype has just a few counts. V usage is TRBV12-3 or TRBV12-4 and J usage is TRBJ1-6, with 9 bases that match TRBD1. J lost 7 bases, V lost 5 bases, and 9 bases had no gene match. The CDR3 totals 16 residues. CDR3 sequence reads: CASSPHGQGPNSPLHF. Written as DNA, the CDR3 is TGTGCCAGCAGTCCCCATGGACAGGGGCCAAATTCACCCCTCCACTTT.

This clonotype showed up many times. The chain couples TRBV29-1 to TRBJ2-7, with D tentatively TRBD2 (5 bases). This CDR3 is built from 14 residues. V was shortened by 8 bases and J by 4 bases, with 21 bases between the two germline ends. Germline CDR1 SQVTM, CDR2 ANQGSEA. The CDR3 region has the DNA TGCAGCACTACACTTGCCGGGGAAGGTTACGAGCAGTACTTC. Translation: CSTTLAGEGYEQYF.

At least ten counts were recorded for this clonotype. This chain links TRBV9 with TRBJ2-3, with unresolved D. Germline lookup yields CDR1 SGDLS and CDR2 YYNGEE. Trimming stripped 0 bases from V and 2 bases from J, with 10 bases between. This CDR3 is built from 15 residues. The CDR3 sequence: CASSVDWAATDTQYF. In DNA, the CDR3 is TGTGCCAGCAGCGTAGACTGGGCGGCCACAGATACGCAGTATTTT.

This clonotype was recorded at least ten times. The V call is TRBV12-3 or TRBV12-4, the J call TRBJ2-2; D unresolved. Trimming cost V 5 bases and J 3 bases, with 16 bases left between them. There are 16 residues in the CDR3. In DNA, the CDR3 is TGTGCCAGCAGTCCATACCTCGGAATGGACACCGGGGAGCTGTTTTTT. Protein product: CASSPYLGMDTGELFF.

This clonotype was recorded only once. A clone one base away is much larger, so this may be a read error. The gene calls are TRBV20-1 and TRBJ2-2; perhaps D is TRBD1 or TRBD2 (5 bases each). Per germline, CDR1 DFQATT and CDR2 SNEGSKA (reference sequence). The CDR3 length is 15 residues. V was clipped by 6 bases and J by 1 base, with 15 bases between them. This CDR3 reads CSASPWDGNTGELFF. DNA of the CDR3: TGCAGTGCCTCTCCCTGGGACGGGAACACCGGGGAGCTGTTTTTT.

To note about this clonotype: An end of the junction differs from the germline gene, which may be a read error. This chain uses TRBV10-1 with TRBJ2-7; D gene uncertain. The CDR3 is made up of 16 amino acids. Germline CDR1 reads WNHNN; CDR2 reads SYGVQD (reference sequence). The CDR3 loop reads CAGSESTRSGRYEQYF. CDR3 bases: TGCGCCGGCAGTGAGTCGACCCGATCGGGCAGATACGAGCAGTACTTC.

This clonotype was recorded many times. This chain's CDR3 is CASSVGAGGTYEQYF. The CDR3 nucleotides read TGTGCCAGCAGCGTAGGGGCGGGGGGGACCTACGAGCAGTACTTC. This chain links TRBV9 with TRBJ2-7, with 9 bases matching TRBD2. With V trimmed by 0 bases and J by 2 bases, 3 bases remained unmatched. The germline gives CDR1 SGDLS, CDR2 YYNGEE. The CDR3 runs to 15 residues.

This clonotype was detected a few times. DNA of the CDR3: TGTGCCAGCAGCTTATCCTCGCTTTGGTTCGGCGAGACCCAGTACTTC. Amino acid sequence: CASSLSSLWFGETQYF. This chain connects TRBV11-2 to TRBJ2-5, with D uncertain. The CDR3 has 16 amino acids. CDR1 and CDR2 (germline): SGHAT, FQNNGV. Trimming left V 2 bases short and J 5 bases short, with 18 bases between.

This clonotype was seen ten or more times. This rearrangement joins TRBV7-9 to TRBJ2-2, with D unresolved. This CDR3 region has 15 residues. V was shortened by 5 bases and J by 1 base, with 11 bases between the two germline ends. CDR1 is SEHNR and CDR2 is FQNEAQ in the germline V gene (reference sequence). The CDR3 region has the DNA TGTGCCAGCAGCGTCGACGGAGAGAACACCGGGGAGCTGTTTTTT. Amino acids: CASSVDGENTGELFF.

This clonotype was observed at least ten times. V usage is TRBV4-1 and J usage is TRBJ2-7, with 9 bases fitting TRBD2. CDR3 length equals 16 residues. V shed 8 bases, J shed 9 bases, and the junction held 20 bases outside the gene matches. Germline loops: CDR1 MGHRA, CDR2 YSYEKL. The CDR3 bases are TGCGCCAGCCGGGGGGGATTCGGCGGAGAACTAGCGGGGCAGTACTTC. It translates to CASRGGFGGELAGQYF.

Remarks on this clonotype: A read error is possible here, since a much larger clone lies one base away. The chain links TRBV29-1 to TRBJ1-1; TRBD1 is a possible D gene (5 bases). The CDR3 spans 13 residues. Germline V CDR1 and CDR2: SQVTM, ANQGSEA. CDR3 nucleotide sequence: TGCAGCGTTGTCTGGACAAGCTACACTGATGCTTTCTTT. It yields the protein CSVVWTSYTDAFF.

This clonotype was seen at least ten times. The chain is built from TRBV30 and TRBJ1-5, with D perhaps matching TRBD1 (5 bases). Between the trimmed V and J ends, which lost 0 bases and 4 bases, there was a span of 10 bases. This CDR3 contains 14 residues. CDR1 is GTSNPN, CDR2 SVGIG, per germline (reference sequence). The CDR3 region has the DNA TGTGCCTGGAGTGTTTGGGGGGAAAATCAGCCCCAGCATTTT. Its protein is CAWSVWGENQPQHF.

This clonotype was detected many times. This chain joins TRBV7-6 and TRBJ2-7, with 10 nucleotides matching TRBD1. The trim removed 5 bases at V and 4 bases at J, leaving 8 bases unmatched. Germline lookup yields CDR1 SGHVS and CDR2 FNYEAQ. The CDR3 consists of 15 residues. The chain's CDR3 is CASSRGTGAGYEQYF. The CDR3 DNA reads TGTGCCAGCAGCCGAGGGACAGGGGCTGGGTACGAGCAGTACTTC.

The V call is TRBV6-2 or TRBV6-3, the J call TRBJ2-1; 7 bases map to TRBD1. The germline V gene encodes CDR1 MNHEY and CDR2 SVGEGT. The trim removed 5 bases at V and 8 bases at J, leaving 3 bases unmatched. This CDR3 has 12 residues. The DNA of the CDR3 is TGTGCCAGCAGTCAACAGGGGCATGAGCAGTTCTTC. This gives the protein CASSQQGHEQFF.

Worth noting for this clonotype: A much larger clonotype is one base distant, so this may be a read error. The chain couples TRBV7-9 to TRBJ2-5; D assignment may be TRBD1 or TRBD2 (5 bases each). The CDR3 consists of 14 residues. Germline V lookup: CDR1 SEHNR, CDR2 FQNEAQ (reference sequence). DNA for the CDR3: TGTGCCAGCAGCGAACGCGCCGGGGCAGAGATCCAGTACTTC. Translating it yields CASSERAGAEIQYF.

V is TRBV30 and J is TRBJ1-1; 9 nucleotides agree with TRBD1. Unmatched junction bases numbered 12, after V lost 3 bases and J lost 1 base. Germline V gives CDR1 GTSNPN, CDR2 SVGIG (reference sequence). The CDR3 is 17 amino acids. The CDR3 is CAWSPTGGLHWNTEAFF. In DNA, the CDR3 is TGTGCCTGGAGCCCGACAGGGGGGCTTCATTGGAACACTGAAGCTTTCTTT.

This clonotype was detected many times. V and J are TRBV20-1 and TRBJ1-1; a weak D match, TRBD1 (5 bases). The germline V gene encodes CDR1 DFQATT and CDR2 SNEGSKA (reference sequence). The CDR3 length is 17 residues. Trimming left V 0 bases short and J 0 bases short, with 17 bases between. The CDR3 sequence is CSARDNYRGRVNTEAFF. CDR3 DNA sequence: TGCAGTGCTAGAGATAATTACCGGGGACGGGTGAACACTGAAGCTTTCTTT.

This clonotype has just a few counts. The rearrangement uses TRBV4-3 and TRBJ2-2, with a possible D match to TRBD1 (5 bases). V lost 1 base to trimming and J lost 2 bases, with 11 bases between them. The CDR3 consists of 16 residues. The germline V gene encodes CDR1 LGHNA and CDR2 YSLEER. The CDR3: CASSQVGRVNTGELFF. CDR3 in DNA: TGCGCCAGCAGCCAAGTTGGCAGGGTCAACACCGGGGAGCTGTTTTTT.

As concerns this clonotype: Just one base apart from a much larger clone, this may be a read error. This sequence joins TRBV7-6 and TRBJ2-6, with TRBD2 identical over 8 bases. The CDR3 is 17 residues long. The V and J ends lost 8 bases and 2 bases, in that order; junction bases with no gene match: 11. From germline, CDR1 is SGHVS and CDR2 FNYEAQ. The CDR3 nucleotides are TGTGCCAGCTGCTCAACCGGGGGGGTTCCTGGGGCCAACGTCCTGACTTTC. Translating it yields CASCSTGGVPGANVLTF.

In the case of this clonotype: A much larger clonotype is one base distant, so this may be a read error. The rearrangement links TRBV7-9 to TRBJ1-1; D is possibly TRBD1 (5 bases). Per the germline V gene, CDR1 is SEHNR and CDR2 is FQNEAQ (reference sequence). This CDR3 contains 15 residues. In DNA form, the CDR3 reads TGTGCCGGCAGCTCCCCCAAGACAGTGAACACTGAAGCTTTCTTT. Translated: CAGSSPKTVNTEAFF.

This clonotype was seen a handful of times. V and J are TRBV18 and TRBJ2-7; D remains unclear. The CDR3 has 16 amino acids. Germline assignment: CDR1 KGHSH and CDR2 LQKENI. The V and J ends lost 5 bases and 5 bases respectively, with 22 bases between them. The CDR3: CASSARVPAPSHEQYF. In nucleotides, the CDR3 is TGTGCCAGCTCAGCCCGGGTTCCAGCGCCGTCCCACGAGCAGTACTTC.

With regard to this clonotype: Compared with germline, one end of the junction differs, possibly owing to a read error. The chain couples TRBV27 to TRBJ1-1, with 7 bases matching TRBD1. CDR1 is MNHEY and CDR2 is SMNVEV in the germline V gene (reference sequence). The CDR3 contains 14 residues. The CDR3, as DNA: TGTGCCAGCAGTTTATCGGGACAGTCCGCTGAGGCTTTCTTT. Its translation is CASSLSGQSAEAFF.

This clonotype occurred many times. This sequence joins TRBV20-1 and TRBJ2-4; perhaps D is TRBD1 or TRBD2 (5 bases each). Trimming stripped 2 bases from V and 0 bases from J, with 11 bases between. Germline CDR1 is DFQATT and CDR2 is SNEGSKA (reference sequence). The CDR3 length is 15 residues. CDR3 DNA sequence: TGCAGTGCTAGATCCCAGGGACGAGCCAAAAACATTCAGTACTTC. Protein: CSARSQGRAKNIQYF.

The chain combines TRBV30 with TRBJ2-6; D remains unclear. CDR3 length: 17 residues. The germline V gene encodes CDR1 GTSNPN and CDR2 SVGIG (reference sequence). V was trimmed by 4 bases and J by 0 bases, leaving 16 bases between them. CDR3 sequence reads: CAWTIGPLVSGANVLTF. The CDR3 bases are TGTGCCTGGACGATTGGACCTCTAGTCTCTGGGGCCAACGTCCTGACTTTC.

This clonotype was observed a handful of times. CDR3 DNA sequence: TGCGCCAGCAGCCAGACGGAGCAGGTTTACTCCTACGAGCAGTACTTC. It yields the protein CASSQTEQVYSYEQYF. The rearrangement joins TRBV4-3 to TRBJ2-7; no clear D gene. V was pared by 3 bases and J by 0 bases, with 15 bases between. There are 16 residues in the CDR3. Germline-derived CDR1 and CDR2 are LGHNA and YSLEER.

This clonotype appeared many times. The V gene is TRBV7-8, the J gene TRBJ2-3; D may match TRBD1 or TRBD2 (5 bases each). The CDR3 contains 15 residues. CDR1 is SGHVS, CDR2 FQNEAQ, per germline. V was shortened by 2 bases and J by 3 bases, with 12 bases between the two germline ends. CDR3 protein: CASSLSGARTDTQYF. CDR3 DNA: TGTGCCAGCAGCTTATCCGGGGCTCGGACAGATACGCAGTATTTT.

This rearrangement joins TRBV2 to TRBJ2-5; TRBD1 matches at 9 bases. There are 15 residues in the CDR3. Germline assignment: CDR1 SNHLY and CDR2 FYNNEI. V lost 3 bases and J lost 5; bases outside the gene matches: 7. CDR3 DNA sequence: TGTGCCAGCAGTGACGTACAGGGGGCCTGGGAGACCCAGTACTTC. It specifies CASSDVQGAWETQYF.